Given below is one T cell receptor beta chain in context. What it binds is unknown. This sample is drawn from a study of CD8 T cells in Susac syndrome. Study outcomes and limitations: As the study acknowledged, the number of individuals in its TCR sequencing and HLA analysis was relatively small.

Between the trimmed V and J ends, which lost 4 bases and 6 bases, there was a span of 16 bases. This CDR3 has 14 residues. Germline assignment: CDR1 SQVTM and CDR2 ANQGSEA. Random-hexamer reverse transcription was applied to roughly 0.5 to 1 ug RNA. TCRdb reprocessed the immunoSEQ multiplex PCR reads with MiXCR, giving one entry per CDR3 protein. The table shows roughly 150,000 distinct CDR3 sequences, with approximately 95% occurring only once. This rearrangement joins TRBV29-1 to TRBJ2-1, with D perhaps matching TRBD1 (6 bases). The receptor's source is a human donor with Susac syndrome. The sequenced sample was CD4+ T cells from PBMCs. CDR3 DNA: TGCAGCGTTGTAGGCAGGGGTGTGATCAATGAGCAGTTCTTC. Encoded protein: CSVVGRGVINEQFF.